This is a list of T cell receptor beta chains from one sample in a study of Graves' ophthalmopathy and Graves' hyperthyroidism. TCRdb re-called the multiplex PCR reads with MiXCR, one entry per CDR3 protein. There are 40,000 to 50,000 distinct CDR3 sequences in the sample; over 40% occur only once, and approximately 20% lies in the top ten. The sequenced sample consisted of peripheral blood. Receptors were obtained from an adult man with Graves' ophthalmopathy. The CDR3 runs from the conserved cysteine through the conserved F or W. A D gene is named only where the DNA matches it firmly. Only part of the rows carry a size: once, few, many, or a class if the clone is expanded.

j_call,v_call,clone_size,d_call,cdr3_aa,cdr3_nt
TRBJ2-7,TRBV5-6,many,-,CASSSGLSYEQYF,TGTGCCAGCAGCTCGGGACTTTCCTACGAGCAGTACTTC
TRBJ2-7,TRBV10-2,many,-,CASSESPYEQYF,TGCGCCAGCAGTGAGTCCCCCTACGAGCAGTACTTC
TRBJ1-2,TRBV29-1,once,-,CSVASTYGYTF,TGCAGCGTTGCCTCCACCTATGGCTACACCTTC
TRBJ2-2,TRBV29-1,-,TRBD2,CSADRLAGGGELFF,TGCAGCGCTGATCGACTAGCGGGAGGTGGGGAGCTGTTTTTT
TRBJ2-5,TRBV2,many,TRBD2,CASSRLAVPQETQYF,TGTGCCAGCAGCCGACTAGCGGTACCCCAAGAGACCCAGTACTTC
TRBJ1-6,TRBV6-1,-,TRBD1,CASSPWGQGHNSPLHF,TGTGCCAGCAGTCCCTGGGGACAGGGGCATAATTCACCCCTCCACTTT
TRBJ2-7,TRBV20-1,-,TRBD2,CSVPGLVYEQYF,TGCAGTGTCCCGGGACTAGTCTACGAGCAGTACTTC
TRBJ2-1,TRBV5-1,-,-,CASSQEGLANEQFF,TGCGCCAGCAGCCAGGAGGGGCTAGCTAATGAGCAGTTCTTC
TRBJ1-5,TRBV7-2,few,-,CASSWGDQPQHF,TGTGCCAGCAGCTGGGGGGATCAGCCCCAGCATTTT
TRBJ1-1,TRBV7-2,once,-,CASSLVSQGNTEAFF,TGTGCCAGCAGCTTAGTTTCTCAGGGGAACACTGAAGCTTTCTTT
TRBJ1-6,TRBV6-1,many,-,CASQMSGGSNSPLHF,TGTGCCTCTCAAATGAGTGGGGGGTCCAATTCACCCCTCCACTTT
TRBJ2-7,TRBV19,-,TRBD1,CASSKQGTVRTYEQYF,TGTGCCAGTAGTAAACAGGGGACGGTAAGAACCTACGAGCAGTACTTC
TRBJ2-5,TRBV7-9,many,TRBD2,CASSLGTSGGETQYF,TGTGCCAGCAGCTTAGGAACTAGCGGGGGGGAGACCCAGTACTTC
TRBJ2-1,TRBV7-2,-,-,CASSLLGRVDQQFF,TGTGCCAGCAGCTTATTAGGGCGTGTAGATCAGCAGTTCTTC
TRBJ2-7,TRBV7-8,many,-,CASSLGSTHEQYF,TGTGCCAGCAGCTTAGGCTCCACCCACGAGCAGTACTTC
TRBJ1-6,TRBV7-3,once,-,CASSVSGDDNSPLHF,TGTGCCAGCAGCGTTTCGGGGGACGATAATTCACCCCTCCACTTT
TRBJ2-3,TRBV10-3,-,TRBD2,CAISGAATPSGGPTRDTQYF,TGTGCCATCAGTGGGGCGGCTACGCCTAGCGGGGGACCGACGAGGGATACGCAGTATTTT
TRBJ1-2,TRBV29-1,-,TRBD1,CSVESDRGYGYTF,TGCAGCGTTGAATCTGACAGGGGCTATGGCTACACCTTC
TRBJ1-6,TRBV20-1,-,-,CSARNRDTYNSPLHF,TGCAGTGCTAGAAACCGGGACACCTATAATTCACCCCTCCACTTT
TRBJ2-7,TRBV20-1,-,-,CSARDRSYEQYF,TGCAGTGCTAGGGACCGATCCTACGAGCAGTACTTC
TRBJ2-7,TRBV7-9,-,-,CASSLVSGTYEQYF,TGTGCCAGCAGCTTAGTTTCAGGGACCTACGAGCAGTACTTC
TRBJ2-5,TRBV5-8,-,TRBD1,CASSLGGQGSNQPQYF,TGTGCCAGCAGCTTGGGTGGACAGGGGTCCAATCAGCCCCAGTACTTC
TRBJ2-3,TRBV20-1,-,TRBD2,CSASGTSGSITDTQYF,TGCAGTGCTAGCGGGACTAGCGGGAGCATCACAGATACGCAGTATTTT
TRBJ1-6,TRBV5-4,-,TRBD1,CASKGTGTGFDSPLHF,TGTGCCAGCAAGGGAACCGGGACAGGGTTTGATTCACCCCTCCACTTT